One and the same sample provided the 11 T cell receptor beta chains below, sequenced in a study of OX40 agonist ivuxolimab in advanced cancers. Library generation was performed with the immunoSEQ multiplex PCR assay. The immuneACCESS repertoire file appears here via TCRdb, limited to in-frame rearrangements. These files lack a portion of the clones; in checked studies, under half of the deficit traces to unresolved V genes, and the cause of the others is not known. For this sample there are around 140,000 clones; about 93% appear just once. The ten most abundant clones make up about 0.93% of the sample. Source: CD4+ or CD8+ T cells sorted from blood, taken in a trial of the OX40 agonist ivuxolimab. All receptors derive from an adult with an advanced solid tumor such as melanoma, head and neck, liver or kidney cancer.

The chain joins TRBV5-1 to TRBJ2-7, with 8 nucleotides matching TRBD1. The CDR3 sequence is 15 residues long. V shed 4 bases and J 0 bases; nucleotides not matched to a gene: 6. Germline lookup yields CDR1 SGHRS and CDR2 YFSETQ. The CDR3 sequence: CASSPRGQSSYEQYF. The CDR3, as DNA: TGCGCCAGCAGCCCCAGGGGGCAGAGCTCCTACGAGCAGTACTTC.

V usage is TRBV7-2 and J usage is TRBJ1-2; D is undetermined. V lost 4 bases and J lost 0, with 9 bases in between. The CDR3 runs to 14 residues. Per germline, CDR1 SGHTA and CDR2 FQGNSA. CDR3 nucleotides: TGTGCCAGCAGCTCCTCTAACTCTAACTATGGCTACACCTTC. Translated, it gives CASSSSNSNYGYTF.

The rearrangement uses TRBV7-2 and TRBJ2-7; D unresolved. This CDR3 has 15 amino acids. CDR1 is SGHTA and CDR2 is FQGNSA in the germline V gene. Deletions cut 0 bases from V and 3 bases from J, with 12 bases between. In DNA, the CDR3 is TGTGCCAGCAGCTTAGCCACAGCACTGTTCTACGAGCAGTACTTC. Its translation is CASSLATALFYEQYF.

The chain combines TRBV6-6 with TRBJ2-7; D may be TRBD1 (6 bases). From germline, CDR1 is MNHNY and CDR2 SVGAGI (reference sequence). Trimming took off 6 bases at V and 4 bases at J, with 22 bases between the two ends. CDR3 size: 16 residues. CDR3 region: CASSYGDRRSGYEQYF. Here the CDR3 DNA reads TGTGCCAGCAGCTACGGAGACAGGAGGTCTGGGTACGAGCAGTACTTC.

The chain employs TRBV5-1 and TRBJ2-5, with 8 bases that match TRBD1. Trimming cost V 4 bases and J 4 bases; bases outside gene matches: 15. CDR3 size: 17 residues. Germline loops: CDR1 SGHRS, CDR2 YFSETQ. As DNA, the CDR3 is TGCGCCAGCAGCCGCGGATCCGCAGGGGGCGCTGGAGAGACCCAGTACTTC. Translation gives CASSRGSAGGAGETQYF.

This rearrangement joins TRBV7-6 to TRBJ1-2; TRBD1 is a possible D gene (6 bases). V lost 5 bases and J lost 4, with 14 bases in between. Germline V CDR1 and CDR2: SGHVS, FNYEAQ. The length of the CDR3 is 14 residues. The CDR3 sequence is CASSGRTDLYGYTF. The DNA for the CDR3 is TGTGCCAGCAGCGGACGGACAGACCTCTATGGCTACACCTTC.

A word on this clone: Since the CDR3 does not end with the conserved phenylalanine or tryptophan, this likely comes from a read error. The rearrangement links TRBV5-1 to TRBJ2-7, with D perhaps TRBD1 (6 bases). The V and J ends lost 4 bases and 3 bases respectively, with 11 bases between them. The CDR3 spans 13 residues. Germline V CDR1 and CDR2: SGHRS, YFSETQ. CDR3 loop: CASSIGQFYEQYS. In nucleotides, the CDR3 is TGCGCCAGCAGCATTGGACAGTTCTACGAGCAGTACTCC.

The V call is TRBV30, the J call TRBJ1-6, with D perhaps matching TRBD1 (5 bases). This CDR3 is 13 amino acids long. The germline gives CDR1 GTSNPN, CDR2 SVGIG (reference sequence). Trimming stripped 3 bases from V and 8 bases from J, with 11 bases between. In DNA form, the CDR3 reads TGTGCCTGGAGCCCTCGAGGGGATTCACCCCTCCACTTT. Its translation: CAWSPRGDSPLHF.

The V and J genes are TRBV4-1 and TRBJ2-1, with D uncertain. This CDR3 has 15 residues. Trimming removed 5 bases from V and 5 bases from J, with 16 bases in between. The germline CDR1 and CDR2 sequences are MGHRA and YSYEKL. CDR3 amino acids: CASSIWPSGDNEQFF. CDR3 DNA: TGCGCCAGCAGCATCTGGCCTTCGGGTGACAATGAGCAGTTCTTC.

The CDR3 DNA reads TGCGCCAGCACCGCCAGGGTTGGGGGACAGGGAGGATCGGTGTTTTTT. Amino acid sequence: CASTARVGGQGGSVFF. The chain carries TRBV10-2 and TRBJ2-2; 9 bases are shared with TRBD1. This CDR3 has 16 amino acids. Germline V gives CDR1 WSHSY, CDR2 SAAADI. The J segment lost 15 bases and the V segment lost 7 bases, leaving 21 bases of the junction unmatched.

The CDR3 DNA follows: TGCAGCGTGCGACTAGCGGGTGCCTACGAGCAGTACTTC. Translation gives CSVRLAGAYEQYF. The chain couples TRBV29-1 to TRBJ2-7; 10 bases agree with TRBD2. With 6 bases clipped from V and 2 bases from J, the junction kept 4 bases outside the gene matches. CDR3 length: 13 residues. Germline values: CDR1 SQVTM, CDR2 ANQGSEA.